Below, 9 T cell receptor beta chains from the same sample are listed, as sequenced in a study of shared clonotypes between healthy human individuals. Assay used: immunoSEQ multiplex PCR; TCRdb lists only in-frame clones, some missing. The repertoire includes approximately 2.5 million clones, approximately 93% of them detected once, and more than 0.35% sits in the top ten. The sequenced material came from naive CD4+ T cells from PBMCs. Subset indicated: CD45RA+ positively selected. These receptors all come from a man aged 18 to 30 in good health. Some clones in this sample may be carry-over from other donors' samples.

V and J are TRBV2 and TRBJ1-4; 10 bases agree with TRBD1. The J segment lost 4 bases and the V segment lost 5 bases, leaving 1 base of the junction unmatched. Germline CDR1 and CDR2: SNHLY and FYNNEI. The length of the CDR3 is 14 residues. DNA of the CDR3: TGTGCCAGCAGTCGGACAGGGGGTAATGAAAAACTGTTTTTT. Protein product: CASSRTGGNEKLFF.

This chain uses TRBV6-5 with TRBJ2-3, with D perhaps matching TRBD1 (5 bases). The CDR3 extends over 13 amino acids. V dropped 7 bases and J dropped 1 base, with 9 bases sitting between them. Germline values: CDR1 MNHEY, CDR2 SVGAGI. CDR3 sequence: CASIPQGTDTQYF. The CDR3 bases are TGTGCCAGCATTCCACAGGGCACAGATACGCAGTATTTT.

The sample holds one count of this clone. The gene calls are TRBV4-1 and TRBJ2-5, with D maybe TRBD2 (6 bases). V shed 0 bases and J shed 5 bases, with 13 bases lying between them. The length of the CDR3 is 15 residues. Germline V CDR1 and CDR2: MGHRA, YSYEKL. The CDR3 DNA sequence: TGCGCCAGCAGCCAAGATCTCCGGCTAGCGGAGACCCAGTACTTC. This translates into CASSQDLRLAETQYF.

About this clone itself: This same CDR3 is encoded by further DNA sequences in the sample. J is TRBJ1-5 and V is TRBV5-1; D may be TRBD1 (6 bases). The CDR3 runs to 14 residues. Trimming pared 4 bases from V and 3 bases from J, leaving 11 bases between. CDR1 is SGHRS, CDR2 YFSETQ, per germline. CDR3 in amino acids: CASSLTGANQPQHF. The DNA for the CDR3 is TGCGCCAGCAGCCTGACAGGAGCCAATCAGCCCCAGCATTTT.

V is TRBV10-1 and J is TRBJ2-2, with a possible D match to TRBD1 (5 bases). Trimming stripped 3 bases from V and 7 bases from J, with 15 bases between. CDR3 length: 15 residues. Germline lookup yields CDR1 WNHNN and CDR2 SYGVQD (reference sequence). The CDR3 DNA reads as TGCGCCAGCAGTGAAGGGGCGGCCGTAGGCGGGGAGCTGTTTTTT. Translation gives CASSEGAAVGGELFF.

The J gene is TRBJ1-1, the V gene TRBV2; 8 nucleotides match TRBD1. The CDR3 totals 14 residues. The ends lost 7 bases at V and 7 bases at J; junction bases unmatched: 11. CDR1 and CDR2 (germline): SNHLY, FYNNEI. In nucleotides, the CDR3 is TGTGCCAGCACAGAGCCGACAGGGGTTGGTGAAGCTTTCTTT. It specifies CASTEPTGVGEAFF.

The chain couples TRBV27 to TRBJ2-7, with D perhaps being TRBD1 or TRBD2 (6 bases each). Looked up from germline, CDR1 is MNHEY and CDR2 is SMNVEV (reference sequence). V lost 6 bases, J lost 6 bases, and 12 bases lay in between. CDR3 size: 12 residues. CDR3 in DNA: TGTGCCAGCAGCCGGAGGGGGGTCGAGCAGTACTTC. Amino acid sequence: CASSRRGVEQYF.

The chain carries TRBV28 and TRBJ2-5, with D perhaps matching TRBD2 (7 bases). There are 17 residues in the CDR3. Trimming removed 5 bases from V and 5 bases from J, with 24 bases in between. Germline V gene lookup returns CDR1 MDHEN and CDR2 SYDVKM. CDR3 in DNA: TGTGCCAGCAGTAAACCCCTCCCCCGGGGGGCGTGGGAGACCCAGTACTTC. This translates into CASSKPLPRGAWETQYF.

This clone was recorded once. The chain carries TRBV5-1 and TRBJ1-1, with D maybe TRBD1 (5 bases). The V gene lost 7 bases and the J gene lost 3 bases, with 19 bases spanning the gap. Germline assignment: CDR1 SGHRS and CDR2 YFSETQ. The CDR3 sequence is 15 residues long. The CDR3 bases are TGCGCCAGCGGACCTAGGGCGGGGACGGACACTGAAGCTTTCTTT. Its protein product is CASGPRAGTDTEAFF.